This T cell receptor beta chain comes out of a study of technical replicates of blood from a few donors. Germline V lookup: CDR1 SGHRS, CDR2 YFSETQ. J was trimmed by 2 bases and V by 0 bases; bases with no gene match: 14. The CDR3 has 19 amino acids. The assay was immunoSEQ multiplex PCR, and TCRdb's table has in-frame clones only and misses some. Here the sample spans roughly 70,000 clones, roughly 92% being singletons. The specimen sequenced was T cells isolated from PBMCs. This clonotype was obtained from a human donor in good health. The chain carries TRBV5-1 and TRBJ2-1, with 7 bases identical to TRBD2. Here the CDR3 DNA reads TGCGCCAGCAGCTTGGCCGGGAGCGGGAAGGGTCAAGCCTACAATGAGCAGTTCTTC. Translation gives CASSLAGSGKGQAYNEQFF.